These 7 T cell receptor beta chains were sequenced from one sample in a study of blood T cells in healthy people across ages. A J-beta primer mix and a sample-barcoded 5' primer were used in a second PCR of about 7 to 12 cycles. Each CDR3 protein gets one entry after TCRdb re-called the 5' RACE reads with MiXCR. The sample lists approximately 1.5 million distinct CDR3 sequences, 34% occurring once. The sequencing sample was made of blood. The receptors stem from a woman aged 25 to 39 in good health.

This clonotype was counted between two and nine times. This chain uses TRBV4-2 with TRBJ2-5; 9 bases align to TRBD2. Germline CDR1 is LGHNA and CDR2 is YNFKEQ. The V and J ends lost 4 bases and 1 base, in that order; junction bases with no gene match: 13. The CDR3 is 18 amino acids. The CDR3 DNA reads as TGTGCCAGCAGCCCTTCAGGAATGGCGGGAGGGTTCCAAGAGACCCAGTACTTC. Amino acids: CASSPSGMAGGFQETQYF.

This clonotype was counted only a few times. The V and J genes are TRBV10-3 and TRBJ2-7; tentative D call: TRBD1 (6 bases). The CDR3 runs to 13 residues. CDR1 ENHRY and CDR2 SYGVKD come from the germline V gene. With 4 bases removed from V and 2 bases from J, the gap between germline ends came to 9 bases. The CDR3 DNA reads as TGTGCCATCAGTGGACAGGAGACCTACGAGCAGTACTTC. As protein: CAISGQETYEQYF.

This clonotype was seen a handful of times. V is TRBV4-1 and J is TRBJ2-5, with D tentatively TRBD2 (6 bases). Looked up from germline, CDR1 is MGHRA and CDR2 is YSYEKL. The CDR3 runs to 17 residues. Trimming took off 3 bases at V and 2 bases at J, with 19 bases between the two ends. The CDR3 sequence is CASSQRELATIQETQYF. As DNA, the CDR3 is TGCGCCAGCAGCCAGAGAGAACTAGCCACAATTCAAGAGACCCAGTACTTC.

This clonotype appeared a few times. For the CDR3, the DNA is TGTGCCAGCAGTTTGTGGGGCCCCCAAGAGACCCAGTACTTC. This sequence encodes CASSLWGPQETQYF. V is TRBV6-5 and J is TRBJ2-5; TRBD1 is a possible D gene (5 bases). Germline assignment: CDR1 MNHEY and CDR2 SVGAGI. Trimming took 4 bases from V and 1 from J, leaving 10 bases between them. This CDR3 contains 14 residues.

The chain recombines TRBV4-1 with TRBJ2-7; D gene unclear. Germline assignment: CDR1 MGHRA and CDR2 YSYEKL. Between the trimmed V and J ends, which lost 11 bases and 0 bases, there was a span of 14 bases. The CDR3 has 13 residues. The chain's CDR3 is CAPYLQASYEQYF. CDR3 DNA sequence: TGCGCCCCGTACCTGCAGGCCTCCTACGAGCAGTACTTC.

The DNA of the CDR3 is TGTGCCAGCAGCTCCGGGGAGCGGGCAGCCTACGAGCAGTACTTC. Encoded protein: CASSSGERAAYEQYF. The chain is built from TRBV13 and TRBJ2-7, with TRBD2 as a possible D gene (6 bases). This CDR3 is built from 15 residues. Trimming removed 4 bases from V and 2 bases from J, with 15 bases in between. Germline V CDR1 and CDR2: PRHDT, FYEKMQ (reference sequence).

There are a few counts of this clonotype. The V call is TRBV20-1, the J call TRBJ1-2; no reliable D call. CDR3 length: 14 residues. V dropped 4 bases and J dropped 3 bases, with 15 bases sitting between them. The V gene's germline CDR1 is DFQATT and CDR2 SNEGSKA (reference sequence). CDR3 in amino acids: CSAKDQDGYYGYTF. The CDR3 bases are TGCAGTGCTAAAGACCAGGACGGTTACTATGGCTACACCTTC.